These 13 T cell receptor beta chains were sequenced from one sample in a study of CD8 T cells in ankylosing spondylitis. TCRdb fed the 5' RACE reads into MiXCR, producing one record per CDR3 protein. The sample consists of roughly 220,000 distinct CDR3 sequences, roughly a tenth of them appearing once. Sequencing was performed on blood, either unsorted or a sorted T cell fraction (not recorded which). Receptors were obtained from a male donor with ankylosing spondylitis or in good health (not recorded which).

Remarks on this clonotype: This may come from a read error, since a much larger clone is one base off. J is TRBJ1-3 and V is TRBV12-3 or TRBV12-4; 7 positions match TRBD1. The CDR3 is 16 residues long. The CDR3 sequence is CASSSGQSFSANTIYF. DNA for the CDR3: TGTGCCAGCAGTTCGGGACAGAGCTTCTCTGCAAACACCATATATTTT.

The rearrangement uses TRBV12-3 or TRBV12-4 and TRBJ1-1; D gene ambiguous. This CDR3 is 17 amino acids long. Trimming left V 0 bases short and J 0 bases short, with 14 bases between. CDR3 sequence (DNA): TGTGCCAGCAGTTTAGCGGCTGGTGGAGGGCTGAACACTGAAGCTTTCTTT. Translation: CASSLAAGGGLNTEAFF.

This clonotype was picked up many times. V usage is TRBV3-1 and J usage is TRBJ2-7; D is unclear. Trimming took 0 bases from V and 3 from J, leaving 12 bases between them. Germline CDR1 reads LGHDT; CDR2 reads YNNKEL (reference sequence). This CDR3 spans 15 amino acids. CDR3 DNA sequence: TGTGCCAGCAGCCAAGAGGTTAAGGGAAACTACGAGCAGTACTTC. Protein sequence: CASSQEVKGNYEQYF.

The V and J genes are TRBV3-1 and TRBJ2-7; D unclear. The CDR3 sequence is 12 residues long. The ends were cut back, 1 base at V and 3 bases at J, with 4 bases in the middle. Germline-derived CDR1 and CDR2 are LGHDT and YNNKEL (reference sequence). The CDR3 DNA is TGTGCCAGCAGCCAAGTCGTCTACGAGCAGTACTTC. It specifies CASSQVVYEQYF.

This clonotype occurred many times. The chain recombines TRBV12-3 or TRBV12-4 with TRBJ2-3; a weak D match, TRBD2 (7 bases). This CDR3 comprises 13 residues. The V end lost 3 bases, the J end lost 9 bases, and 13 bases lay between the germline ends. The CDR3: CASSLRGGGTQYF. In DNA, the CDR3 is TGTGCCAGCAGTTTGAGGGGGGGCGGGACGCAGTATTTT.

This clonotype was detected ten times or more. The chain has TRBV27 and TRBJ2-3; no definite D call. Germline loops: CDR1 MNHEY, CDR2 SMNVEV (reference sequence). Trimming shortened V by 5 bases and J by 4 bases, and 10 bases separated the two germline ends. This CDR3 region has 13 residues. CDR3 bases: TGTGCCAGCAGTCCTACGACCGCAGATACGCAGTATTTT. Translation: CASSPTTADTQYF.

There are many counts of this clonotype. The rearrangement uses TRBV9 and TRBJ2-1; TRBD2 matches 8 bases. V trimming: 0 bases; J trimming: 7 bases; junction bases outside the gene matches: 9. Germline V gene data show CDR1 as SGDLS and CDR2 as YYNGEE. The CDR3 extends over 16 amino acids. The DNA for the CDR3 is TGTGCCAGCAGCGTAGGAAACGGGGGGGCCACGAATGAGCAGTTCTTC. Protein sequence: CASSVGNGGATNEQFF.

This clonotype was recorded a few times. The V and J genes are TRBV6-1 and TRBJ2-5; D gene uncertain. The V end lost 6 bases, the J end lost 1 base, and 15 bases lay between the germline ends. Germline CDR1 reads MNHNS; CDR2 reads SASEGT. CDR3 length: 15 residues. The CDR3 DNA is TGTGCCAGCAGATCCCGGACCCAACCCCAAGAGACCCAGTACTTC. It encodes CASRSRTQPQETQYF.

This clonotype appeared many times. CDR3 residues: CASSLTSGEVTQYF. In DNA form, the CDR3 reads TGTGCCAGCAGCCTGACTAGCGGGGAGGTAACGCAGTATTTT. This chain joins TRBV7-3 and TRBJ2-3; 11 bases map to TRBD2. The CDR3 runs 14 residues. Germline CDR1 SGHTA, CDR2 FQGTGA. Trimming took 5 bases from V and 9 from J; bases not matched to a gene: 7.

In this sample, this clonotype turned up many times. This sequence joins TRBV20-1 and TRBJ2-5, with D unclear. Trimming took 1 base from V and 2 from J, leaving 14 bases between them. The CDR3 covers 15 residues. Germline V gene sequence: CDR1 DFQATT, CDR2 SNEGSKA (reference sequence). The CDR3 sequence: CSARGILDKQETQYF. The CDR3 nucleotides read TGCAGTGCTAGAGGTATACTGGATAAACAAGAGACCCAGTACTTC.

In this sample, this clonotype turned up many times. The CDR3: CSASLQTYTGELFF. CDR3 coding DNA: TGCAGTGCCAGCTTACAGACATACACCGGGGAGCTGTTTTTT. The rearrangement uses TRBV20-1 and TRBJ2-2; unclear D gene. Germline CDR1 and CDR2: DFQATT and SNEGSKA (reference sequence). Trimming left V 6 bases short and J 3 bases short, with 14 bases between. The CDR3 consists of 14 residues.

This clonotype has ten or more counts. The rearrangement joins TRBV5-1 to TRBJ2-1; no clear D gene. The CDR3 totals 13 residues. Per the germline V gene, CDR1 is SGHRS and CDR2 is YFSETQ. Deletions cut 3 bases from V and 7 bases from J, with 11 bases between. In nucleotides, the CDR3 is TGCGCCAGCAGCTCCGTCAGCGCTAATGAGCAGTTCTTC. This sequence encodes CASSSVSANEQFF. The full variable domain, with the rest looked up from reference TRBV5-1 and TRBJ2-1, is KAGVTQTPRYLIKTRGQQVTLSCSPISGHRSVSWYQQTPGQGLQFLFEYFSETQRNKGNFPGRFSGRQFSNSRSEMNVSTLELGDSALYLCASSSVSANEQFFGPGTRLTVL.

This chain joins TRBV20-1 and TRBJ2-1, with D perhaps matching TRBD1 or TRBD2 (6 bases each). Trimming removed 5 bases at V and 3 bases at J, with 20 bases between. The CDR3 is made up of 16 amino acids. CDR1 is DFQATT, CDR2 SNEGSKA, per germline (reference sequence). The CDR3 DNA follows: TGCAGTGCTCGAGGGGGGTTTGGACAGATCTACAATGAGCAGTTCTTC. It yields the protein CSARGGFGQIYNEQFF.